This record looks at one TCR beta chain sequence and its context. Its antigen is not known. These data belong to a study of early stage breast cancer tumors. On the study more broadly: About 70% of the 16 invasive tumors were ER+, PR+ and HER2-.

Sequencing was performed with immunoSEQ multiplex PCR; in TCRdb, only in-frame clones are kept and a portion is missing. The table lists about 51,000 clones, roughly 78% of them singletons. Study-level findings and limits: Enriched TCRB sequences shared across patients were mostly commonly generated sequences.

This receptor was identified in a person aged 40 to 50 with breast cancer. Sequenced: blood.

DNA for the CDR3: TGTGCCAGTAGTCGGATAGGGACAGGCAATGAGCAGTTCTTC. Protein sequence: CASSRIGTGNEQFF. The V call is TRBV19, the J call TRBJ2-1, with 8 bases that match TRBD1. The CDR3 totals 14 residues. The germline CDR1 and CDR2 sequences are LNHDA and SQIVND (reference sequence). Unmatched junction bases numbered 6, after V lost 5 bases and J lost 6 bases.